This is a list of T cell receptor beta chains from one sample in a study of control samples from healthy donors and cancer patients. Sequencing was performed with immunoSEQ multiplex PCR; in TCRdb, only in-frame clones are kept and a portion is missing. The table includes roughly 94,000 clones, 84% detected once. The sample comprised PBMCs. Receptors originate from a man aged 70-80 years with lung cancer. Each CDR3 is given with its conserved first and last residue. A D gene is named only where the DNA matches it firmly. Clone size appears in some rows only: once, few, many, or a class for an expanded clone.

j_call v_call clone_size d_call cdr3_aa cdr3_nt
TRBJ1-6 TRBV3-1/TRBV3-2 - - CASSQGGLSRSPLHF TGTGCCAGCAGCCAAGGAGGCCTATCGCGTTCACCCCTCCACTTT
TRBJ1-2 TRBV30 few - CAWRGQNGPYGYTF TGTGCCTGGAGAGGACAGAACGGGCCCTATGGCTACACCTTC
TRBJ2-7 TRBV19 - - CASSRGSSYEQYF TGTGCCAGTAGTAGAGGGAGCTCCTACGAGCAGTACTTC
TRBJ1-2 TRBV6-1 - - CASSDSTLGYGYTF TGTGCCAGCAGTGATTCCACCCTCGGGTATGGCTACACCTTC
TRBJ1-2 TRBV9 - - CASSVREGYGYTF TGTGCCAGCAGCGTCAGGGAAGGGTATGGCTACACCTTC
TRBJ1-2 TRBV30 - - CAWSPGEGYGYTF TGTGCCTGGAGTCCAGGGGAAGGCTATGGCTACACCTTC
TRBJ1-1 TRBV10-3 - - CAISERVNTEAFF TGTGCCATCAGTGAGCGCGTAAACACTGAAGCTTTCTTT
TRBJ1-1 TRBV6-5 few - CASSLGQQLGAFF TGTGCCAGCAGCCTAGGTCAACAACTAGGGGCTTTCTTT
TRBJ1-5 TRBV19 - TRBD1 CASKAGGRSNQPQHF TGTGCCAGTAAAGCAGGGGGTAGGAGCAATCAGCCCCAGCATTTT
TRBJ2-7 TRBV18 - - CASSPRQTPYEQYF TGTGCCAGCTCACCACGACAGACCCCCTACGAGCAGTACTTC
TRBJ1-3 TRBV3-1/TRBV3-2 few - CASSPSNSGNTIYF TGTGCCAGCAGCCCGTCCAACTCTGGAAACACCATATATTTT
TRBJ2-7 TRBV2 - TRBD2 CASSIRLAGASGEQYF TGTGCCAGCAGCATAAGACTAGCGGGCGCATCGGGCGAGCAGTACTTC
TRBJ1-1 TRBV4-1 - - CASSQDQPGWVNTEAFF TGCGCCAGCAGCCAAGATCAACCAGGATGGGTGAACACTGAAGCTTTCTTT
TRBJ2-7 TRBV10-1 many TRBD1 CASRLDRDLPRAQYF TGCGCCAGCAGATTGGACAGGGACCTACCCCGCGCGCAGTACTTC
TRBJ2-7 TRBV6-5 - - CASKTDGYEQYF TGTGCCAGCAAAACAGACGGCTACGAGCAGTACTTC
TRBJ2-6 TRBV6-4 - - CASSGQNSGANVLTF TGTGCCAGCAGTGGACAGAACTCTGGGGCCAACGTCCTGACTTTC
TRBJ2-2 TRBV19 - TRBD1 CASSRTGTNTGELFF TGTGCCAGTAGCCGGACAGGAACGAACACCGGGGAGCTGTTTTTT
TRBJ2-2 TRBV7-9 - - CASSGVRPPVRTGELFF TGTGCCAGCAGCGGAGTCCGACCGCCGGTGCGAACCGGGGAGCTGTTTTTT
TRBJ1-2 TRBV24-1 - TRBD1 CATSELPTGMGYGYTF TGTGCCACCAGTGAACTCCCGACAGGGATGGGCTATGGCTACACCTTC
TRBJ1-2 TRBV6-6 - - CASSYTSNGSGRYTF TGTGCCAGCAGTTACACCTCTAATGGTTCGGGACGCTACACCTTC
TRBJ2-6 TRBV12-5 - TRBD1 CASGLMDRLTGANVLTF TGTGCTAGTGGTTTGATGGACAGGTTAACTGGGGCCAACGTCCTGACTTTC
TRBJ2-1 TRBV6-5 - - CASSRDPRNEQFF TGTGCCAGCAGTCGGGACCCTCGGAATGAGCAGTTCTTC
TRBJ2-3 TRBV5-1 - TRBD2 CASSLEAGRIDTQYF TGCGCCAGCAGCTTGGAAGCGGGGCGGATAGATACGCAGTATTTT
TRBJ1-6 TRBV7-2 - - CASSLLGGRNSPLHF TGTGCCAGCAGCTTACTCGGGGGGCGTAATTCACCCCTCCACTTT
TRBJ2-2 TRBV19 - - CASSAAGAAGELFF TGTGCCAGTAGTGCGGCGGGGGCGGCCGGGGAGCTGTTTTTT
TRBJ1-3 TRBV6-1 few - CASSEAPGNTIYF TGTGCCAGCAGTGAAGCGCCGGGAAACACCATATATTTT
TRBJ1-2 TRBV3-1/TRBV3-2 once - CASSQVLDTNYGYTF TGTGCCAGCAGCCAAGTACTCGACACTAACTATGGCTACACCTTC
TRBJ2-1 TRBV7-3 - - CASSLGGPYNEQFF TGTGCCAGCAGCTTGGGGGGGCCCTACAATGAGCAGTTCTTC
TRBJ2-4 TRBV4-1 - - CASSQAFRAKNIQYF TGCGCCAGCAGCCAAGCCTTTAGGGCCAAAAACATTCAGTACTTC
TRBJ1-4 TRBV24-1 - - CATSDFGGNDEKLFF TGTGCCACCAGTGATTTTGGAGGGAATGATGAAAAACTGTTTTTT
TRBJ1-5 TRBV19 - - CASSREHQPQHF TGTGCCAGTAGTAGGGAGCATCAGCCCCAGCATTTT
TRBJ2-5 TRBV7-6 - TRBD2 CASSLALGGGQETQYF TGTGCCAGCAGCTTAGCGTTGGGGGGGGGTCAAGAGACCCAGTACTTC
TRBJ2-1 TRBV4-1 few TRBD1 CASSQKGKQGTEFF TGCGCCAGCAGCCAAAAAGGGAAACAGGGGACGGAGTTCTTC
TRBJ2-1 TRBV12-5 - TRBD1 CASGSDRGNHHEQFF TGTGCTAGTGGTTCTGACAGGGGGAATCATCATGAGCAGTTCTTC
TRBJ1-2 TRBV25-1 - TRBD1 CASSGPGQVFNGYTF TGTGCCAGCAGTGGGCCGGGACAGGTTTTTAATGGCTACACCTTC
TRBJ2-3 TRBV7-3 - - CASSTLKGPTDTQYF TGTGCCAGCAGCACCCTGAAGGGCCCCACAGATACGCAGTATTTT
TRBJ1-3 TRBV6-5 once - CATRFPGGNTIYF TGTGCCACCCGTTTCCCCGGGGGAAACACCATATATTTT
TRBJ2-2 TRBV5-4 - TRBD2 CASSLDPAGGKNTGELFF TGTGCCAGCAGCTTGGATCCAGCGGGGGGAAAAAACACCGGGGAGCTGTTTTTT
TRBJ1-2 TRBV27 - - CASSPPLGRQTNYGYTF TGTGCCAGCAGTCCGCCGTTGGGACGACAAACTAACTATGGCTACACCTTC
TRBJ2-3 TRBV10-3 - - CAISESGGGGTDTQYF TGTGCCATCAGTGAGTCGGGTGGCGGGGGCACAGATACGCAGTATTTT
TRBJ2-1 TRBV6-2/TRBV6-3 once - CASSSQGVGYNEQFF TGTGCCAGCAGTTCCCAAGGGGTGGGCTACAATGAGCAGTTCTTC
TRBJ1-2 TRBV30 - - CAWSDRAGGYTF TGTGCCTGGAGTGACAGGGCGGGCGGCTACACCTTC
TRBJ1-2 TRBV6-2/TRBV6-3 once - CASSYSTGNYGYTF TGTGCCAGCAGTTACTCGACGGGGAACTATGGCTACACCTTC
TRBJ2-3 TRBV25-1 - - CASSVSTDTQYF TGTGCCAGCAGTGTTAGCACAGATACGCAGTATTTT
TRBJ2-1 TRBV6-6 - - CASRSVGRGNEQFF TGTGCCAGCAGGTCCGTCGGCAGGGGAAATGAGCAGTTCTTC
TRBJ1-5 TRBV19 - - CASSIGGDNQPQHF TGTGCCAGTAGTATAGGCGGAGACAATCAGCCCCAGCATTTT
TRBJ1-2 TRBV14 once - CASSQEWLSGVGYTF TGTGCCAGCAGCCAAGAGTGGTTATCGGGTGTAGGCTACACCTTC
TRBJ2-1 TRBV29-1 - - CSVQDRSSYNEQFF TGCAGCGTCCAGGACAGAAGCTCCTACAATGAGCAGTTCTTC
TRBJ2-1 TRBV27 - TRBD2 CASSSFRVSGGLYNEQFF TGTGCCAGCAGTTCCTTCCGGGTCAGCGGGGGGCTATACAATGAGCAGTTCTTC
TRBJ1-1 TRBV18 - - CASSRDAINTEAFF TGTGCCAGCTCACGGGACGCGATAAACACTGAAGCTTTCTTT
TRBJ2-2 TRBV24-1 - TRBD1 CATSDLGTGDRTGELFF TGTGCCACCAGTGACCTAGGGACAGGGGACCGCACCGGGGAGCTGTTTTTT
TRBJ1-2 TRBV5-1 - - CASSLDSRGGYTF TGCGCCAGCAGCCTGGACAGTCGAGGAGGCTACACCTTC
TRBJ1-6 TRBV7-3 few TRBD1 CASSFQGQNSPLHF TGTGCCAGCAGCTTTCAGGGACAGAATTCACCCCTCCACTTT